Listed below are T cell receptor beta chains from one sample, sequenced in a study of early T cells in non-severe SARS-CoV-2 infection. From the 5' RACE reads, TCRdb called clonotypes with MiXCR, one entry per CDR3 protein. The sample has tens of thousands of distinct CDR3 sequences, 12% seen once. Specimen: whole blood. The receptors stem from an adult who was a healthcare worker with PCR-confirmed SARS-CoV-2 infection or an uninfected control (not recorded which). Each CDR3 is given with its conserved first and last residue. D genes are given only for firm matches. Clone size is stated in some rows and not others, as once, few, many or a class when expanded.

CDR3: CASRTSGGLLNNEQFF; DNA: TGTGCCAGCAGGACTAGCGGGGGCCTCCTTAATAATGAGCAGTTCTTC; D: TRBD2; size: few; J: TRBJ2-1; V: TRBV6-2/TRBV6-3; length: 16
CDR3: CSVEKPGAEAFF; DNA: TGCAGCGTTGAAAAACCCGGCGCTGAAGCTTTCTTT; D: .; size: many; J: TRBJ1-1; V: TRBV29-1; length: 12
CDR3: CASSSASDRNQPQHF; DNA: TGTGCCAGCAGCTCCGCTTCCGACAGAAATCAGCCCCAGCATTTT; D: .; size: many; J: TRBJ1-5; V: TRBV7-9; length: 15
CDR3: CASSLDAGNGSPLHF; DNA: TGTGCCAGCAGCTTAGATGCGGGTAACGGCTCACCCCTCCACTTT; D: .; size: few; J: TRBJ1-6; V: TRBV7-6; length: 15
CDR3: CSARGDRDPYEQYF; DNA: TGCAGCGCCCGGGGGGACAGGGACCCCTACGAGCAGTACTTC; D: TRBD1; size: .; J: TRBJ2-7; V: TRBV29-1; length: 14
CDR3: CASSLRRGDTQYF; DNA: TGCGCCAGCAGCTTGAGGCGGGGGGATACGCAGTATTTT; D: TRBD2; size: many; J: TRBJ2-3; V: TRBV5-1; length: 13
CDR3: CASSLVQGAGQPQHF; DNA: TGTGCCAGCAGCTTAGTACAGGGGGCCGGTCAGCCCCAGCATTTT; D: TRBD1; size: many; J: TRBJ1-5; V: TRBV7-8; length: 15
CDR3: CSVGTGGTGELFF; DNA: TGCAGCGTTGGGACAGGGGGCACCGGGGAGCTGTTTTTT; D: TRBD1; size: .; J: TRBJ2-2; V: TRBV29-1; length: 13
CDR3: CASNLAVTGELFF; DNA: TGCGCCAGCAACTTGGCGGTCACCGGGGAGCTGTTTTTT; D: .; size: few; J: TRBJ2-2; V: TRBV5-1; length: 13
CDR3: CASSLAGTSGDEQYF; DNA: TGTGCCAGCAGTTTAGCTGGGACTAGTGGAGACGAGCAGTACTTC; D: TRBD2; size: many; J: TRBJ2-7; V: TRBV28; length: 15
CDR3: CASSFGRLNEKLFF; DNA: TGTGCCAGCAGCTTCGGCAGACTTAATGAAAAACTGTTTTTT; D: .; size: .; J: TRBJ1-4; V: TRBV7-2; length: 14
CDR3: CASSHLLGDTEAFF; DNA: TGTGCCAGCAGCCATCTTCTTGGGGACACTGAAGCTTTCTTT; D: .; size: .; J: TRBJ1-1; V: TRBV7-9; length: 14
CDR3: CASSLRESLPYNEQFF; DNA: TGTGCCAGCAGCTTAAGGGAGTCTTTGCCGTACAATGAGCAGTTCTTC; D: .; size: few; J: TRBJ2-1; V: TRBV7-2; length: 16
CDR3: CASSMEGKVETDTQYF; DNA: TGTGCCAGCAGTATGGAGGGCAAGGTGGAAACAGATACGCAGTATTTT; D: .; size: many; J: TRBJ2-3; V: TRBV3-1; length: 16
CDR3: CASRDRGPSNYGYTF; DNA: TGTGCCAGCCGGGACAGGGGTCCTTCTAACTATGGCTACACCTTC; D: TRBD1; size: many; J: TRBJ1-2; V: TRBV6-1; length: 15
CDR3: CASSWTGSSYEQYF; DNA: TGTGCCAGCAGCTGGACGGGGAGCTCCTACGAGCAGTACTTC; D: .; size: many; J: TRBJ2-7; V: TRBV5-5; length: 14
CDR3: CASSLGRGDQETQYF; DNA: TGCGCCAGCAGCTTAGGGCGGGGGGACCAAGAGACCCAGTACTTC; D: TRBD2; size: many; J: TRBJ2-5; V: TRBV5-1; length: 15
CDR3: CASSPLGQNTGELFF; DNA: TGTGCCAGCAGCCCTCTCGGACAGAACACCGGGGAGCTGTTTTTT; D: .; size: .; J: TRBJ2-2; V: TRBV11-2; length: 15
CDR3: CSASYRAHNEQFF; DNA: TGCAGTGCTAGCTACCGGGCACATAATGAGCAGTTCTTC; D: .; size: .; J: TRBJ2-1; V: TRBV20-1; length: 13
CDR3: CASSLGPGRGLEQYF; DNA: TGCGCCAGCAGCTTGGGGCCCGGGAGAGGCCTCGAGCAGTACTTC; D: .; size: many; J: TRBJ2-7; V: TRBV5-1; length: 15
CDR3: CASSPLTYEQYF; DNA: TGTGCCAGCAGTCCCCTGACCTACGAGCAGTACTTC; D: .; size: few; J: TRBJ2-7; V: TRBV6-2/TRBV6-3; length: 12
CDR3: CASSLAFRNSEQFF; DNA: TGTGCCAGCAGCTTGGCCTTTCGGAATTCTGAGCAGTTCTTC; D: .; size: many; J: TRBJ2-1; V: TRBV5-6; length: 14
CDR3: CASSVPPSGTPIEETQYF; DNA: TGTGCCAGCAGCGTTCCTCCTAGCGGGACCCCCATTGAAGAGACCCAGTACTTC; D: TRBD2; size: many; J: TRBJ2-5; V: TRBV9; length: 18
CDR3: CARPGLAGSYNEQFF; DNA: TGTGCCAGACCGGGACTAGCGGGCTCCTACAATGAGCAGTTCTTC; D: .; size: many; J: TRBJ2-1; V: TRBV21-1; length: 15
CDR3: CSVATANTEAFF; DNA: TGCAGCGTGGCCACAGCGAACACTGAAGCTTTCTTT; D: .; size: many; J: TRBJ1-1; V: TRBV29-1; length: 12
CDR3: CSSLRTKSGEQFF; DNA: TGCAGCTCTTTAAGGACAAAATCGGGTGAGCAGTTCTTC; D: .; size: many; J: TRBJ2-1; V: TRBV29-1; length: 13
CDR3: CASSLWAGENTEAFF; DNA: TGTGCCAGCAGCTTATGGGCAGGGGAGAACACTGAAGCTTTCTTT; D: .; size: .; J: TRBJ1-1; V: TRBV11-2; length: 15
CDR3: CASSYREGQPQHF; DNA: TGTGCCAGCAGTTACAGGGAGGGTCAGCCCCAGCATTTT; D: .; size: many; J: TRBJ1-5; V: TRBV6-5; length: 13
CDR3: CASSSPGPGNTIYF; DNA: TGTGCCAGCAGCTCCCCGGGACCTGGAAACACCATATATTTT; D: .; size: few; J: TRBJ1-3; V: TRBV7-9; length: 14